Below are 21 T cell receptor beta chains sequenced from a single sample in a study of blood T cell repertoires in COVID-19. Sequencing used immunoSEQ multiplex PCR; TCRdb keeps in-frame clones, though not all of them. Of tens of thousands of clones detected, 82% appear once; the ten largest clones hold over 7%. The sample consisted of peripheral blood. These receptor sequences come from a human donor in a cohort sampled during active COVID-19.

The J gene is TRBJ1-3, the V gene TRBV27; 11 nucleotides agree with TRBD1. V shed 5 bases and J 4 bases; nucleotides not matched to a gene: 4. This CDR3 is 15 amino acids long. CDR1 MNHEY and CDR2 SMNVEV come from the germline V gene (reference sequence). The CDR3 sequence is CASSKDRGRGNTIYF. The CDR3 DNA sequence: TGTGCCAGCAGTAAGGACAGGGGGCGAGGAAACACCATATATTTT.

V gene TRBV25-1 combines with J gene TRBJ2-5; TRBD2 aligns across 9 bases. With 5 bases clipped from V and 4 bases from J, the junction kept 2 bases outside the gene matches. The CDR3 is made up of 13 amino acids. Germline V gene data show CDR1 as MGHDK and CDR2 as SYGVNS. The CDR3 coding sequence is TGTGCCAGCAGTCCTAGCGGGGTAGAGACCCAGTACTTC. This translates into CASSPSGVETQYF.

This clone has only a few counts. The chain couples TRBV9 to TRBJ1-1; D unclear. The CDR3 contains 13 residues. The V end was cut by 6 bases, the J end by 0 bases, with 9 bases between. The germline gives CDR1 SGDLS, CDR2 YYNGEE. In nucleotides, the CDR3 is TGTGCCAGCACCCGAGCATTGAACACTGAAGCTTTCTTT. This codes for CASTRALNTEAFF.

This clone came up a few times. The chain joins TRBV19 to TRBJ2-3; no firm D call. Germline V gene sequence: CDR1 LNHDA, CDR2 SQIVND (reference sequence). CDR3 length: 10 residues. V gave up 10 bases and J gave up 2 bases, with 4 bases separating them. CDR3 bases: TGTGCCACTAACACAGATACGCAGTATTTT. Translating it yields CATNTDTQYF.

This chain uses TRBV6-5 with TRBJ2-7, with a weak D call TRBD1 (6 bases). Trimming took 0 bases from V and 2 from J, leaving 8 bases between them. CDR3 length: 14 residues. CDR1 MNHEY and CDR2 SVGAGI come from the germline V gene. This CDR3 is CASSYSQGPYEQYF. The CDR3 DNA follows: TGTGCCAGCAGTTACTCGCAGGGGCCCTACGAGCAGTACTTC.

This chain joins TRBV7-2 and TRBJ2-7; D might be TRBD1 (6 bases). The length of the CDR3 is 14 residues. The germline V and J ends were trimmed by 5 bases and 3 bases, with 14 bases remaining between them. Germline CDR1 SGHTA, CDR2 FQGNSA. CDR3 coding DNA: TGTGCCAGCAGCCAGTCCGGGACATTCTACGAGCAGTACTTC. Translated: CASSQSGTFYEQYF. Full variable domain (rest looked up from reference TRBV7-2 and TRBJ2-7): GAGVSQSPSNKVTEKGKDVELRCDPISGHTALYWYRQSLGQGLEFLIYFQGNSAPDKSGLPSDRFSAERTGGSVSTLTIQRTQQEDSAVYLCASSQSGTFYEQYFGPGTRLTVT.

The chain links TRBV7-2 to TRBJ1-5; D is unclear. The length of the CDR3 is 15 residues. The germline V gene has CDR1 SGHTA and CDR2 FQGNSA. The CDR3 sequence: CAPRPRVVKNQPQHF. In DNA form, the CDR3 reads TGTGCTCCGCGCCCGAGGGTCGTAAAGAATCAGCCCCAGCATTTT.

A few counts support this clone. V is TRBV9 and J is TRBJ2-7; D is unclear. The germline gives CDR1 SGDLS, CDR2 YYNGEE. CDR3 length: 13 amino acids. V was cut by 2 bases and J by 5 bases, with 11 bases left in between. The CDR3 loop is CASSVSFRDEQYF. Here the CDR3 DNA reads TGTGCCAGCAGCGTCTCTTTCCGGGACGAGCAGTACTTC.

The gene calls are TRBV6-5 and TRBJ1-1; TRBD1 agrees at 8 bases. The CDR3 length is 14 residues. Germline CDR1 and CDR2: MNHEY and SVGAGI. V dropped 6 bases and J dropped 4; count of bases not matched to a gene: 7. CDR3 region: CASRRQGFSTEAFF. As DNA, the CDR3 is TGTGCCAGCAGACGACAGGGGTTCAGCACTGAAGCTTTCTTT.

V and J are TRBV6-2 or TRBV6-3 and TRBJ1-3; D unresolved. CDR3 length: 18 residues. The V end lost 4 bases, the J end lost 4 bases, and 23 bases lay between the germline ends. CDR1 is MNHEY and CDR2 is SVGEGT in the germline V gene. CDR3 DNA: TGTGCCAGCAGTTCAATTGTCAGACTAGGATCCGCGGGAAACACCATATATTTT. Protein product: CASSSIVRLGSAGNTIYF.

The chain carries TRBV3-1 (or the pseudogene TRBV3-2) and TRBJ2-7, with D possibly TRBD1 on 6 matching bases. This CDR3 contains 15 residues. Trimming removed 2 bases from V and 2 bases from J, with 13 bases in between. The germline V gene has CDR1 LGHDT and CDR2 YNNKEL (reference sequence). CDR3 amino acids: CASSQSSGTTYEQYF. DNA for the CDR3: TGTGCCAGCAGCCAAAGTTCGGGGACAACCTACGAGCAGTACTTC.

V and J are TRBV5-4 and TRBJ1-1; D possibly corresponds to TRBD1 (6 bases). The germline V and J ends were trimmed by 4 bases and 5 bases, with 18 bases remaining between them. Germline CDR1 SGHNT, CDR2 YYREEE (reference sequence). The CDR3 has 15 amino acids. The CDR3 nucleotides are TGTGCCAGCAGCCCAAAACAGGGCGTTCAAACTGAAGCTTTCTTT. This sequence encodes CASSPKQGVQTEAFF.

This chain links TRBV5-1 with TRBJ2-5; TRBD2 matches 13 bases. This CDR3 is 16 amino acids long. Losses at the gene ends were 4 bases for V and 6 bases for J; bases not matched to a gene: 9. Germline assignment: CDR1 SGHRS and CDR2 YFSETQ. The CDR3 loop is CASSIGRTSGGKTQYF. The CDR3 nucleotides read TGCGCCAGCAGCATAGGACGGACTAGCGGGGGTAAGACCCAGTACTTC.

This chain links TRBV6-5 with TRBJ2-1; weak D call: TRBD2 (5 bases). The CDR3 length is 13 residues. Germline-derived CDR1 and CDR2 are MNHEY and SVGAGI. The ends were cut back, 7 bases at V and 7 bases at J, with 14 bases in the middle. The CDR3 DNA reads TGTGCCAGCAAAGTTGGGCGAGGGAATGAGCAGTTCTTC. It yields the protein CASKVGRGNEQFF.

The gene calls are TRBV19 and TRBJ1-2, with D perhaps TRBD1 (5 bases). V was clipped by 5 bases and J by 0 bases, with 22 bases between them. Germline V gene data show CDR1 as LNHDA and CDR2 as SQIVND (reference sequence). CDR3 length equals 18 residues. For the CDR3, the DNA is TGTGCCAGTAGTCGCCCGGCCAGTAAGGGGCTCTCTAACTATGGCTACACCTTC. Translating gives CASSRPASKGLSNYGYTF.

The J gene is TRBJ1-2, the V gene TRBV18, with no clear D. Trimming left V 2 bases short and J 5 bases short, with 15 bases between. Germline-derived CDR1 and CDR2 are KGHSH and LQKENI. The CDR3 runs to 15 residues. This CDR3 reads CASSPIFSSEYGYTF. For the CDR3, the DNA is TGTGCCAGCTCACCAATTTTTTCGTCTGAGTATGGCTACACCTTC.

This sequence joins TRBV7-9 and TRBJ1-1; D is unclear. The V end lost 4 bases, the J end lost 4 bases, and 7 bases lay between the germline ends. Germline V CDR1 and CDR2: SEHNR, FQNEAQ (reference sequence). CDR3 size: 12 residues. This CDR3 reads CASSSQFTEAFF. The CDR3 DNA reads TGTGCCAGCAGCTCCCAGTTCACTGAAGCTTTCTTT.

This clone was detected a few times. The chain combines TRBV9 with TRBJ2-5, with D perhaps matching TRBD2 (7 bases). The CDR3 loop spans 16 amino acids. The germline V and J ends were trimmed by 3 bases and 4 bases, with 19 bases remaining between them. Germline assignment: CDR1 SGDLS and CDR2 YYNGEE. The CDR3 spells CASSDTGTWEGETQYF. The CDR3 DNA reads TGTGCCAGCAGCGACACCGGGACATGGGAGGGAGAGACCCAGTACTTC.

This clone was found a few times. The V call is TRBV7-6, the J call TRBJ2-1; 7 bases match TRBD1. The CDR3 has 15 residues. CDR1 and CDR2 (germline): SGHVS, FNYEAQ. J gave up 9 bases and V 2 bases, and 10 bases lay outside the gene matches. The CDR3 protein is CASSLRDRDFSEQFF. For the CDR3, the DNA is TGTGCCAGCAGCTTAAGAGACAGGGATTTTAGTGAGCAGTTCTTC.

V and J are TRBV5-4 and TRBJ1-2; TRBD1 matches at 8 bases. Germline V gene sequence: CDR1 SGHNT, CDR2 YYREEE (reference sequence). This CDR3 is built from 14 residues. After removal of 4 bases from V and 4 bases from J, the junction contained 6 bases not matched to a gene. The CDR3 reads CASSVRDRTYGYTF. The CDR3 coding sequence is TGTGCCAGCAGCGTCCGGGACAGGACCTATGGCTACACCTTC.

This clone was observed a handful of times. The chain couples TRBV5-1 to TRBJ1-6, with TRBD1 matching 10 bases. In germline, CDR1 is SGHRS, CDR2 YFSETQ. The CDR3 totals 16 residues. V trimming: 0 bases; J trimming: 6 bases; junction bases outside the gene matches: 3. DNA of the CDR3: TGCGCCAGCAGCTTGGATGGGACAGGGGCTAATTCACCCCTCCACTTT. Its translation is CASSLDGTGANSPLHF.